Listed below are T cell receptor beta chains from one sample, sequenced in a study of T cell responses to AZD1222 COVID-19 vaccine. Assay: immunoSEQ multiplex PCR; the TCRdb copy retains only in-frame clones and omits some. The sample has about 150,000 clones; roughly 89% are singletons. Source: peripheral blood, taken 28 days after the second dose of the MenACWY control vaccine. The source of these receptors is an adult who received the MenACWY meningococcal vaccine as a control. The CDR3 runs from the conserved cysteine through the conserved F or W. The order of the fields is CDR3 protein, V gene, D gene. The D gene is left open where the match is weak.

CATRAGQFNEKLFF TRBV15 TRBD1
CASSYKRVASYEQYF TRBV6-2/TRBV6-3 -
CASSLGQATYEQYF TRBV7-2 TRBD1
CASSMGLAGESVWFF TRBV11-2 TRBD2
CASSLDEATNEKLFF TRBV7-2 -
CASRTEWGGTDTQYF TRBV21-1 -
CASKVEGSTYEQYF TRBV6-5 -
CASSLPGTTSDYGYTF TRBV28 -
CASIWDRGWTSGPDSTDTQYF TRBV10-1 -
CASSPLVDNSPLHF TRBV27 -
CASSIFPGPEISGNTIYF TRBV19 -
CASGLTQGINTGELFF TRBV12-5 -
CASSFNRGTYEQYF TRBV7-2 TRBD1
CASTVTSGGEYSTDTQYF TRBV5-1 TRBD2
CASSQTPNYGYTF TRBV7-3 -
CASSRDPLDEAFF TRBV7-8 -
CASSQDRRGDTQYF TRBV4-3 -
CASRVGTNTGELFF TRBV19 -
CASSFPGGGIRNQPQHF TRBV6-2/TRBV6-3 TRBD1
CASSPLMSSYEQYF TRBV7-8 -
CASSQYPGQGYEQYF TRBV6-2/TRBV6-3 TRBD1
CASSQDTGGLVEQYF TRBV4-1 TRBD1
CASSDGMGAGANVLTF TRBV6-4 -
CSAPGAANTGELFF TRBV29-1 -
CASSPDGSSYNEQFF TRBV18 -
CAISELAGGPGTQYF TRBV10-3 TRBD2
CASSSTSNYGYTF TRBV19 -
CASSAGQVDSPLHF TRBV5-4 TRBD1
CASSPQIPTEKLFF TRBV18 -
CASSLGQGAGNTIYF TRBV27 TRBD1
CASKGQAITNYGYTF TRBV19 TRBD1
CASSMGLAGTQETQYF TRBV5-1 TRBD2
CASRRPGELTYNEQFF TRBV11-2 -
CASSNYNEQFF TRBV7-3 -
CASSLSTGGSYEQYF TRBV27 TRBD1
CASSFPLEAFF TRBV28 -